The rows below give T cell receptor beta chains drawn from one sample of a study of CD8+CD57+ T cells in acquired aplastic anemia. MiXCR, applied by TCRdb to the reads, yields one record per CDR3 protein. This repertoire shows around 170,000 distinct CDR3 sequences, 48% found once; its top ten account for approximately 9.7%. The sequencing sample was made of sorted CD4+, CD8+, or CD8+CD57+ T cells (not recorded which) from PBMCs. The receptors shown here come from a human donor with aplastic anemia. Each CDR3 is given with its conserved first and last residue. The D gene is left open where the match is weak. Rows may omit the clone size; those that give it use once, few, many or a size class.

V gene,clone size,D gene,J gene,CDR3 protein,CDR3 DNA
TRBV6-4,once,NA,TRBJ2-3,CASRDLTVRWGRRSMDTQYF,TGTGCCAGCAGAGACCTAACAGTTCGATGGGGGCGGAGGTCTATGGATACGCAGTATTTT
TRBV15,NA,TRBD1,TRBJ2-7,CATSRSPLDRAGYEQYF,TGTGCCACCAGCAGATCACCACTGGACAGGGCGGGCTACGAGCAGTACTTC
TRBV3-1,NA,TRBD1,TRBJ1-2,CASSPAGGANYGYTF,TGTGCCAGCAGCCCAGCAGGGGGAGCCAACTATGGCTACACCTTC
TRBV19,NA,NA,TRBJ2-3,CASRGESTDTQYF,TGTGCCAGTAGGGGGGAAAGCACAGATACGCAGTATTTT
TRBV12-3/TRBV12-4,few,TRBD1,TRBJ1-4,CASRQDRGSTNEKLFF,TGTGCCAGCAGACAAGACAGGGGGTCGACTAATGAAAAACTGTTTTTT
TRBV19,once,NA,TRBJ1-1,CASSPTGTSFEAFF,TGTGCCAGTAGTCCGACCGGGACAAGCTTTGAAGCTTTCTTT
TRBV25-1,NA,TRBD1,TRBJ1-2,CASSEGNRGQYGYTF,TGTGCCAGCAGTGAAGGGAACAGGGGGCAATATGGCTACACCTTC
TRBV25-1,NA,NA,TRBJ1-5,CASSEKSWGGNQPQHF,TGTGCCAGCAGTGAAAAAAGTTGGGGAGGCAATCAGCCCCAGCATTTT
TRBV20-1,NA,NA,TRBJ2-5,CSARNGSQYF,TGCAGTGCTAGAAATGGGTCCCAGTACTTC
TRBV11-2,once,NA,TRBJ2-6,CASSFPCSGANVLTF,TGTGCCAGCAGCTTTCCGTGCTCTGGGGCCAACGTCCTGACTTTC
TRBV24-1,NA,NA,TRBJ1-1,CASSESEGWTEAFF,TGTGCCAGCAGTGAATCGGAGGGGTGGACTGAAGCTTTCTTT
TRBV15,NA,TRBD2,TRBJ2-1,CATSRDRPKHLAGGPRNEQSF,TGTGCCACCAGCAGAGATCGTCCTAAACATTTAGCGGGAGGGCCGAGGAATGAGCAGTCCTTC
TRBV2,NA,TRBD1,TRBJ2-7,CATTRDREHERYF,TGCGCCACAACCCGGGACAGGGAACACGAGCGGTACTTC
TRBV5-1,many,NA,TRBJ2-3,CASNGPRTDTQYF,TGCGCCAGCAACGGACCCCGCACAGATACGCAGTATTTT
TRBV6-1,many,TRBD1,TRBJ2-1,CASRRKTGVGYNEQFF,TGTGCCAGCAGACGTAAGACAGGGGTCGGCTACAATGAGCAGTTCTTC
TRBV29-1,many,NA,TRBJ2-7,CSVGTGPYEQYF,TGCAGCGTTGGTACAGGGCCGTACGAGCAGTACTTC
TRBV28,NA,NA,TRBJ1-1,CASSRLTPGTEAFF,TGTGCCAGCAGTCGCCTCACCCCGGGCACTGAAGCTTTCTTT
TRBV5-1,many,NA,TRBJ2-5,CASSPGQRQTQYF,TGCGCCAGCAGCCCGGGCCAGAGACAGACCCAGTACTTC
TRBV15,NA,NA,TRBJ2-1,CATSRGGSSHNEQFF,TGTGCCACCAGCAGAGGAGGTAGTTCTCACAATGAGCAGTTCTTC
TRBV10-3,many,NA,TRBJ1-2,CAILEPGQSYGYTF,TGTGCCATCCTAGAACCAGGACAGTCCTATGGCTACACCTTC
TRBV24-1,NA,TRBD1,TRBJ2-7,CATGTGLDEQYF,TGTGCCACCGGGACAGGGTTGGATGAGCAGTACTTC
TRBV6-5,NA,NA,TRBJ1-1,CASSYSEGVTEAFF,TGTGCCAGCAGTTATTCGGAGGGGGTCACTGAAGCTTTCTTT
TRBV20-1,many,NA,TRBJ2-3,CSARTRLVTDTQYF,TGCAGTGCAAGAACCAGACTAGTTACAGATACGCAGTATTTT
TRBV29-1,NA,TRBD2,TRBJ2-1,CSVEARLAGGEQFF,TGCAGCGTTGAAGCCCGGCTAGCGGGGGGTGAGCAGTTCTTC
TRBV10-3,many,NA,TRBJ1-4,CAISEGSGEKLFF,TGTGCCATCAGTGAGGGGTCCGGTGAAAAACTGTTTTTT
TRBV29-1,many,TRBD2,TRBJ2-7,CSVTGLAGAYEQYF,TGCAGCGTAACAGGACTAGCGGGAGCGTACGAGCAGTACTTC
TRBV24-1,NA,TRBD2,TRBJ2-3,CATSDPSGSGNEQYF,TGTGCCACCAGTGATCCTAGCGGGAGTGGCAATGAGCAGTATTTT
TRBV7-9,NA,TRBD1,TRBJ2-5,CASSFLDREALQYF,TGTGCCAGCAGCTTTCTGGACAGGGAGGCGCTTCAGTACTTC
TRBV19,many,TRBD1,TRBJ1-2,CAAKRARDSAGYTF,TGTGCCGCTAAAAGAGCCCGGGACAGTGCTGGCTACACCTTC
TRBV6-4,few,NA,TRBJ2-4,CASSDAHGGLDIQYF,TGTGCCAGCAGTGACGCGCACGGGGGCCTTGACATTCAGTACTTC
TRBV14,many,NA,TRBJ1-2,CASSSLDGGGYTF,TGTGCCAGCAGCTCCCTGGACGGGGGAGGCTACACCTTC
TRBV30,NA,NA,TRBJ1-4,CACTHGWGATNEKLFF,TGTGCCTGTACACACGGGTGGGGAGCAACTAATGAAAAACTGTTTTTT
TRBV2,NA,TRBD1,TRBJ2-5,CASTKDRGGTETQYF,TGTGCCAGCACTAAGGACAGGGGAGGTACAGAGACCCAGTACTTC
TRBV18,NA,NA,TRBJ1-2,CASSSSRLNAGGNYGYTF,TGTGCCAGCTCAAGCTCTAGGTTGAACGCCGGGGGAAATTATGGCTACACCTTC
TRBV19,NA,NA,TRBJ1-1,CASSIWRAGANTEAFF,TGTGCCAGTAGTATATGGAGGGCTGGTGCGAACACTGAAGCTTTCTTT
TRBV10-2,NA,NA,TRBJ1-5,CASSDGQGIRNQPQHF,TGCGCCAGCAGTGATGGTCAGGGGATTAGGAATCAGCCCCAGCATTTT
TRBV10-2,NA,NA,TRBJ1-1,CASSESYTEAFF,TGCGCCAGCAGTGAGTCGTACACTGAAGCTTTCTTT
TRBV7-9,many,NA,TRBJ1-2,CASSPGTPGVYGYTF,TGTGCCAGCAGCCCGGGGACCCCTGGGGTCTATGGCTACACCTTC
TRBV5-1,many,TRBD1,TRBJ1-1,CASSLDRGQTEAFF,TGCGCCAGCAGCTTGGACAGGGGGCAGACTGAAGCTTTCTTT
TRBV12-3/TRBV12-4,NA,NA,TRBJ2-7,CASSLGDRAYEQYF,TGTGCCAGCAGTTTAGGGGACCGAGCCTACGAGCAGTACTTC
TRBV2,NA,NA,TRBJ1-1,CASSPWAGEAFF,TGTGCCAGCAGTCCCTGGGCGGGGGAAGCTTTCTTT
TRBV19,many,TRBD1,TRBJ2-2,CASRSGQGVFVGELFF,TGTGCCAGTAGAAGTGGCCAGGGGGTCTTCGTCGGGGAGCTGTTTTTT
TRBV29-1,NA,NA,TRBJ2-1,CSVEDYNEQFF,TGCAGCGTTGAGGACTACAATGAGCAGTTCTTC
TRBV6-1,many,NA,TRBJ2-7,CASSEVVRGEQYF,TGTGCCAGCAGTGAAGTAGTCCGGGGTGAACAGTACTTC
TRBV20-1,NA,TRBD1,TRBJ1-6,CSARKRQGALTYNSPLHF,TGCAGTGCTAGGAAGCGGCAGGGGGCTTTGACCTATAATTCACCCCTCCACTTT
TRBV7-2,many,TRBD1,TRBJ2-7,CASSRTGGYEQYF,TGCGCCAGCAGCCGAACAGGGGGCTACGAGCAGTACTTC
TRBV19,NA,TRBD2,TRBJ2-2,CASSIRTSGSERGAVF,TGTGCCAGTAGTATTCGGACTAGCGGGAGTGAACGGGGAGCTGTTTTT
TRBV5-4,NA,NA,TRBJ1-4,CASSLGAGPPVEKLFF,TGTGCCAGCAGCTTGGGGGCAGGCCCGCCTGTTGAAAAACTGTTTTTT
TRBV7-9,NA,NA,TRBJ1-1,CASSLAGEAFF,TGTGCCAGCAGCTTGGCAGGTGAAGCTTTCTTT
TRBV29-1,NA,NA,TRBJ2-1,CSVVPSSYNEQFF,TGCAGCGTTGTCCCGAGTTCCTACAATGAGCAGTTCTTC
TRBV4-1,many,NA,TRBJ1-2,CASSQPSVGSYGYTF,TGCGCCAGCAGCCAACCCTCTGTGGGGTCCTATGGCTACACCTTC